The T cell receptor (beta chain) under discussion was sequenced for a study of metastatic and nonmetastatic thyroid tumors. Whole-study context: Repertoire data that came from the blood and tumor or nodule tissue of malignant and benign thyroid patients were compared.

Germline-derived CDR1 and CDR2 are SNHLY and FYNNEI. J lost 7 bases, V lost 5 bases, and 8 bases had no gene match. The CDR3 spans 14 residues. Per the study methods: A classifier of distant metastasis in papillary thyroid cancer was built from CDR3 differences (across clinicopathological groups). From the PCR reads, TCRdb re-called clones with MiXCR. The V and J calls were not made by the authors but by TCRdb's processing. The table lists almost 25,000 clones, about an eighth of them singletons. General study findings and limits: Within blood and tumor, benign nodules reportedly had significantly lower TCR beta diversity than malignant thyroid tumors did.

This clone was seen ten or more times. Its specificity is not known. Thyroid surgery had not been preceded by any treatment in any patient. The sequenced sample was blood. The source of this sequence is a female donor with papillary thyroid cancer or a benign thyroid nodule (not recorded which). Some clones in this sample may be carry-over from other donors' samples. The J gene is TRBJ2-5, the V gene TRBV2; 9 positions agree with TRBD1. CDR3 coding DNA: TGTGCCAGCAGTAAAGGGGACAGGGTTGGGACCCAGTACTTC. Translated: CASSKGDRVGTQYF.